These T cell receptor beta chains were read from a single sample in a study of CD8+CD57+ T cells in acquired aplastic anemia. A single record per CDR3 protein comes from TCRdb applying MiXCR to the reads. This sample carries 80,000 to 100,000 distinct CDR3 sequences, roughly 70% of them seen once, and the ten largest clones take 50% to 70%. The sample consisted of sorted CD4+, CD8+, or CD8+CD57+ T cells (not recorded which) from PBMCs. All receptors derive from a human donor with aplastic anemia. Each CDR3 is given with its conserved first and last residue. The D gene is left open where the match is weak. The listing skips clone size in some rows; elsewhere it reads once, few, many or a size class.

size | J | V | D | CDR3 | DNA
NA | TRBJ1-2 | TRBV5-4 | TRBD1 | CASSEDGTGEYTF | TGTGCCAGCAGCGAAGACGGGACAGGGGAGTACACCTTC
once | TRBJ2-3 | TRBV20-1 | NA | CSAPSRRVEPTDTQYF | TGCAGTGCCCCTAGTCGGCGGGTTGAACCCACAGATACGCAGTATTTT
NA | TRBJ2-3 | TRBV20-1 | NA | CSAREGDTQYF | TGCAGTGCTAGAGAGGGAGATACGCAGTATTTT
NA | TRBJ2-2 | TRBV12-3/TRBV12-4 | TRBD1 | CASSLTQGAGELFF | TGTGCCAGCAGTTTGACCCAGGGGGCCGGGGAGCTGTTTTTT
NA | TRBJ2-1 | TRBV11-2 | NA | CASSPPGGYNEQFF | TGTGCCAGCAGCCCGCCAGGTGGCTACAATGAGCAGTTCTTC
NA | TRBJ2-3 | TRBV20-1 | NA | CSASLGPTDTQYF | TGCAGTGCTAGTCTCGGCCCCACAGATACGCAGTATTTT
NA | TRBJ2-7 | TRBV7-8 | TRBD1 | CASSSTGGSYEQYF | TGTGCCAGCAGCTCGACAGGGGGCAGCTACGAGCAGTACTTC
NA | TRBJ2-5 | TRBV7-9 | NA | CASSPTSQETQYF | TGTGCCAGCAGCCCCACTAGCCAAGAGACCCAGTACTTC
NA | TRBJ1-6 | TRBV6-4 | NA | CASSQQVPGSPLHF | TGTGCCAGCAGTCAACAGGTCCCGGGTTCACCCCTCCACTTT
NA | TRBJ2-4 | TRBV2 | TRBD2 | CASTRTSGGRNIQYF | TGTGCCAGCACCCGGACTAGCGGGGGAAGAAACATTCAGTACTTC
NA | TRBJ1-6 | TRBV2 | TRBD1 | CASSVTGGRDSPLHF | TGTGCCAGCAGTGTGACAGGGGGCAGGGATTCACCCCTCCACTTT
NA | TRBJ2-3 | TRBV24-1 | TRBD1 | CATSDGDRSRTDTQYF | TGTGCCACCAGTGACGGGGACAGGAGCAGAACAGATACGCAGTATTTT
few | TRBJ1-2 | TRBV19 | TRBD1 | CASSGTGYGYTF | TGTGCCAGTAGTGGGACAGGGTATGGCTACACCTTC
NA | TRBJ1-5 | TRBV19 | NA | CASTREYYNQPQHF | TGTGCCAGTACGAGGGAGTACTATAATCAGCCCCAGCATTTT
NA | TRBJ1-1 | TRBV4-1 | NA | CASSQGGGRGPMSTEAFF | TGCGCCAGCAGCCAAGGGGGGGGCAGAGGGCCCATGAGCACTGAAGCTTTCTTT
NA | TRBJ1-1 | TRBV20-1 | NA | CSAFSQANTEAFF | TGCAGTGCTTTCTCTCAGGCGAACACTGAAGCTTTCTTT
once | TRBJ1-1 | TRBV6-1 | NA | CASSALRVTEAFF | TGTGCCAGCAGTGCCCTTAGGGTCACTGAAGCTTTCTTT
NA | TRBJ1-6 | TRBV20-1 | NA | CSATDSTNSPLHF | TGCAGTGCTACAGACAGCACTAATTCACCCCTCCACTTT
few | TRBJ1-2 | TRBV24-1 | TRBD1 | CATSGRQGTKSDYGYTF | TGTGCCACCAGTGGGAGACAGGGGACAAAGAGTGACTATGGCTACACCTTC
NA | TRBJ2-7 | TRBV12-3/TRBV12-4 | TRBD1 | CASSLTGDGEQYF | TGTGCCAGCAGTTTGACAGGGGACGGAGAGCAGTACTTC
NA | TRBJ1-1 | TRBV20-1 | NA | CSASRDGNTEAFF | TGCAGTGCTAGTAGGGACGGGAACACTGAAGCTTTCTTT
once | TRBJ1-3 | TRBV15 | TRBD1 | CATSRAKTGNVRLAGNTIYF | TGTGCCACCAGCAGAGCCAAGACAGGGAACGTCCGTCTAGCGGGAAACACCATATATTTT
NA | TRBJ1-1 | TRBV24-1 | NA | CATSDLGTRRAFF | TGTGCCACCAGTGATTTGGGCACACGCCGGGCTTTCTTT
NA | TRBJ2-1 | TRBV15 | NA | CATSRDPFGLSSYNEQFF | TGTGCCACCAGCAGAGACCCGTTCGGGTTGAGCTCCTACAATGAGCAGTTCTTC
once | TRBJ2-7 | TRBV7-9 | NA | CASSLAASYSYEQYF | TGTGCCAGCAGCTTAGCGGCGAGTTACTCCTACGAGCAGTACTTC
few | TRBJ2-5 | TRBV7-6 | NA | CASSSLAQETQYF | TGTGCCAGCAGCTCGTTGGCCCAAGAGACCCAGTACTTC
NA | TRBJ2-7 | TRBV24-1 | NA | CATSGLGEQYF | TGTGCCACCAGTGGGCTGGGCGAGCAGTACTTC
NA | TRBJ2-3 | TRBV11-1 | TRBD2 | CASSLSSGVSDTQYF | TGTGCCAGCAGCCTCTCTAGCGGGGTGTCCGATACGCAGTATTTT
NA | TRBJ1-3 | TRBV9 | TRBD1 | CASSEGGGGATGNTIYF | TGTGCCAGCAGCGAAGGGGGAGGGGGCGCCACTGGAAACACCATATATTTT
NA | TRBJ1-5 | TRBV20-1 | NA | CSASVGQRDNQPQHF | TGCAGTGCTAGTGTCGGACAAAGAGACAATCAGCCCCAGCATTTT
NA | TRBJ2-3 | TRBV24-1 | NA | CATSDPPIDTQYF | TGTGCCACCAGTGACCCCCCAATAGATACGCAGTATTTT
NA | TRBJ1-1 | TRBV7-9 | NA | CASSLAPGAYTEAFF | TGTGCCAGCAGCTTAGCGCCGGGGGCGTACACTGAAGCTTTCTTT
once | TRBJ2-7 | TRBV15 | TRBD1 | CATSRSWGQGVYEQYF | TGTGCCACCAGCAGAAGTTGGGGACAGGGGGTCTACGAGCAGTACTTC
NA | TRBJ2-7 | TRBV7-9 | NA | CASSSAPGYSYEQYF | TGTGCCAGCAGCTCGGCTCCGGGCTACTCCTACGAGCAGTACTTC
NA | TRBJ2-6 | TRBV25-1 | TRBD1 | CASSKTGGGTGANVLTF | TGTGCCAGCAGTAAGACAGGGGGCGGTACTGGGGCCAACGTCCTGACTTTC
once | TRBJ1-1 | TRBV25-1 | NA | CACKKGPTNTEAFF | TGTGCCTGCAAGAAGGGACCGACGAACACTGAAGCTTTCTTT
NA | TRBJ2-3 | TRBV10-3 | TRBD2 | CASSPIGTSGTDTQYF | TGTGCCAGCAGTCCTATTGGGACTAGCGGCACAGATACGCAGTATTTT
NA | TRBJ1-1 | TRBV7-7 | TRBD1 | CASSTHRGRKATEAFF | TGTGCTAGCAGCACCCACAGGGGGCGCAAGGCCACTGAAGCTTTCTTT
once | TRBJ1-5 | TRBV6-1 | NA | CAIRDGSGQPQHF | TGTGCCATCAGGGACGGGTCCGGTCAGCCCCAGCATTTT
NA | TRBJ1-2 | TRBV2 | TRBD1 | CASSNSGQGMSYTF | TGTGCCAGCAGTAACTCCGGACAGGGGATGAGCTACACCTTC
NA | TRBJ1-1 | TRBV2 | NA | CASSADRNTEAFF | TGTGCCAGCAGTGCGGACCGGAACACTGAAGCTTTCTTC